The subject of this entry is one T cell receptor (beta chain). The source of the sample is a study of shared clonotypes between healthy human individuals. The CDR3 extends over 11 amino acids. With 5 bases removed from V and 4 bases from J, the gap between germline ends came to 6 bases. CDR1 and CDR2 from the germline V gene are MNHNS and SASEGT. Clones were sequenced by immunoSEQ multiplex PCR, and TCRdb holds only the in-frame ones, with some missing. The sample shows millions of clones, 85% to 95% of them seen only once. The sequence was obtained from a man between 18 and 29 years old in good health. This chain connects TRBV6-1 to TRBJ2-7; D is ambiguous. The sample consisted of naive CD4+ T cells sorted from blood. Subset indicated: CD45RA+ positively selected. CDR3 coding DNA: TGTGCCAGCAGTCTCCCGTACGAGCAGTACTTC. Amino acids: CASSLPYEQYF.